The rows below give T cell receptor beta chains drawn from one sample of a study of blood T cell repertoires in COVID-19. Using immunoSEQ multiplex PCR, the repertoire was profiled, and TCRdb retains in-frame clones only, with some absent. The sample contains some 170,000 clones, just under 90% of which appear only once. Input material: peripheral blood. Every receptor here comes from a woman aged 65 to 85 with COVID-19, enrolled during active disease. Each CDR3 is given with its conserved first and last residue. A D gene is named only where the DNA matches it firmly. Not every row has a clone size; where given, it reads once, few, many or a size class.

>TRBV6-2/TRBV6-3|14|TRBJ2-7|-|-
TGTGCCAGCAGTTACCGGGGGGCGTCTTACGAGCAGTACTTC
CASSYRGASYEQYF
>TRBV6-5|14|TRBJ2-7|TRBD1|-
TGTGCCAGCAGCGGGGACAGGCGCGCCTACGAGCAGTACTTC
CASSGDRRAYEQYF
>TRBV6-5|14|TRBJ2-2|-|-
TGTGCCAGCAGTTTCGTGGGCGGGACCGGGGAGCTGTTTTTT
CASSFVGGTGELFF
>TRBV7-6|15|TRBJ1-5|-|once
TGTGCCAGCAGCTTATCGCAGGGTCGCAATCAGCCCCAGCATTTT
CASSLSQGRNQPQHF
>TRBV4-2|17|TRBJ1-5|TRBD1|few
TGTGCCAGCAGCCGAGGGGGGACAGACTATAGCAATCAGCCCCAGCATTTT
CASSRGGTDYSNQPQHF
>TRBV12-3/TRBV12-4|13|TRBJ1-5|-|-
TGTGCCAGCAACCTTGGGGAGGGGCGGCCCCAGCATTTT
CASNLGEGRPQHF
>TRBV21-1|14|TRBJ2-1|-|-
TGTGCCAGCAAACAAGAGCAGGGTTGCCATGAGCAGTTCTTC
CASKQEQGCHEQFF
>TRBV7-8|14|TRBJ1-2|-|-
TGTGCCAGCAGCCTAGGACGGACAAACTATGGCTACACCTTC
CASSLGRTNYGYTF
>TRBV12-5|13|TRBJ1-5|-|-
TGTGCTAGTGGTTTCGCCGGGGATCAGCCCCAGCATTTT
CASGFAGDQPQHF
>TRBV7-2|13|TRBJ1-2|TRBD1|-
TGTGCCAGCAGCGCTCAGGGGGTGGAGGGCTACACCTTC
CASSAQGVEGYTF
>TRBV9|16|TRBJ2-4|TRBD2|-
TGTGCCAGCAGCCGCGGACTAGCGGGAGATGGGGACATTCAGTACTTC
CASSRGLAGDGDIQYF
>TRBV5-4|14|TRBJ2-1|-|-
TGTGCCAGCAGCTTGGTAGGACTCTACAATGAGCAGTTCTTC
CASSLVGLYNEQFF
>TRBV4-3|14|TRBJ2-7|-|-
TGCGCCAGCAGCCAGGCCCCCAGGATCCACGAGCAGTACTTC
CASSQAPRIHEQYF